Each of the 25 T cell receptor beta chains below was sequenced from the same sample in a study of blood T cell repertoires in COVID-19 (dated by TCRdb to the early 2020s). Library creation used the immunoSEQ multiplex PCR assay. TCRdb carries this immuneACCESS record with in-frame sequences only. Its versions omit some clonotypes, under half of them owing to an unresolved V gene in the studies checked, with the rest unexplained. This sample has 130,000 or so clones in its table, and approximately 88% of those were observed once. The leading ten clones occupy around 10% of the sample. Sequenced sample: peripheral blood. These receptors came from a man aged 50 to 60 with acute or convalescent COVID-19.

V and J are TRBV28 and TRBJ1-2; 12 nucleotides match TRBD1. The trim removed 6 bases at V and 4 bases at J, leaving 3 bases unmatched. The CDR3 extends over 14 amino acids. The germline V gene has CDR1 MDHEN and CDR2 SYDVKM. The CDR3 loop is CASRGQGAGYGYTF. CDR3 nucleotides: TGTGCCAGCAGGGGACAGGGGGCGGGCTATGGCTACACCTTC.

The chain employs TRBV29-1 and TRBJ1-2; 9 bases map to TRBD1. The CDR3 covers 12 residues. Looked up from germline, CDR1 is SQVTM and CDR2 is ANQGSEA. The ends lost 6 bases at V and 2 bases at J; junction bases unmatched: 1. CDR3 in DNA: TGCAGCGTCGGGACAGGGAACTATGGCTACACCTTC. Translated: CSVGTGNYGYTF.

This clone was found a few times. This chain links TRBV5-1 with TRBJ1-1; TRBD1 agrees at 8 bases. Germline values: CDR1 SGHRS, CDR2 YFSETQ. The CDR3 length is 16 residues. The V and J ends lost 4 bases and 6 bases, in that order; junction bases with no gene match: 14. Written as DNA, the CDR3 is TGCGCCAGCAGCCTCGGACAGGGCCTCATTGGCGCTGAAGCTTTCTTT. Translated, it gives CASSLGQGLIGAEAFF.

The chain recombines TRBV6-5 with TRBJ2-3, with TRBD2 as a possible D gene (6 bases). The CDR3 consists of 16 residues. Trimming took 4 bases from V and 4 from J, leaving 18 bases between them. The germline CDR1 and CDR2 sequences are MNHEY and SVGAGI. CDR3 sequence (DNA): TGTGCCAGCAGTTCCCTGGGGGGTGCCGGCGCAGATACGCAGTATTTT. Translated: CASSSLGGAGADTQYF.

This chain connects TRBV28 to TRBJ2-2; 7 nucleotides line up with TRBD1. CDR1 and CDR2 from the germline V gene are MDHEN and SYDVKM. V lost 6 bases to trimming and J lost 7 bases; unmatched junction nucleotides: 11. The length of the CDR3 is 15 residues. CDR3 in amino acids: CASSYDRAMGGELFF. CDR3 coding DNA: TGTGCCAGCAGCTATGACAGGGCGATGGGCGGGGAGCTGTTTTTT. Filled out from reference TRBV28 and TRBJ2-2, the complete variable domain reads DVKVTQSSRYLVKRTGEKVFLECVQDMDHENMFWYRQDPGLGLRLIYFSYDVKMKEKGDIPEGYSVSREKKERFSLILESASTNQTSMYLCASSYDRAMGGELFFGEGSRLTVL.

The V gene is TRBV5-1, the J gene TRBJ1-1; D unclear. The V gene's germline CDR1 is SGHRS and CDR2 YFSETQ. Trimming left V 3 bases short and J 6 bases short, with 18 bases between. CDR3 size: 15 residues. The CDR3 DNA sequence: TGCGCCAGCAGCTCTTTCGGGATAATGTCCCCTGAAGCTTTCTTT. It specifies CASSSFGIMSPEAFF.

This clone has just one count. The chain recombines TRBV9 with TRBJ2-2; unclear D gene. The CDR3 has 12 residues. V lost 2 bases and J 6 bases, leaving 5 bases between the germline ends. Germline loops: CDR1 SGDLS, CDR2 YYNGEE. The CDR3 reads CASSVLAGELFF. Here the CDR3 DNA reads TGTGCCAGCAGCGTCCTAGCCGGGGAGCTGTTTTTT.

The chain carries TRBV28 and TRBJ2-3; TRBD2 matches at 10 bases. The CDR3 is 21 amino acids. Per the germline V gene, CDR1 is MDHEN and CDR2 is SYDVKM. V gave up 5 bases and J gave up 3 bases; unmatched junction bases: 23. CDR3 nucleotides: TGTGCCAGCAGTATGGGAACTAGCGGGAAGGGCCGTTCGGGCCTAACAGATACGCAGTATTTT. It specifies CASSMGTSGKGRSGLTDTQYF.

The CDR3 sequence: CASSFGRQSDQPQHF. As DNA, the CDR3 is TGTGCCAGCAGTTTCGGCCGACAGAGCGATCAGCCCCAGCATTTT. This sequence joins TRBV27 and TRBJ1-5, with D maybe TRBD1 (5 bases). V was shortened by 3 bases and J by 5 bases, with 14 bases between the two germline ends. Germline V gene sequence: CDR1 MNHEY, CDR2 SMNVEV (reference sequence). The CDR3 has 15 residues.

This rearrangement joins TRBV28 to TRBJ1-2, with 7 bases lining up with TRBD1. Germline V gene data show CDR1 as MDHEN and CDR2 as SYDVKM. The J segment lost 6 bases and the V segment lost 10 bases, leaving 17 bases of the junction unmatched. The CDR3 is 15 residues long. The CDR3 nucleotides are TGTGCCACCCTGGGGGCCGACAGGGATAGTAATGGCTACACCTTC. Translating gives CATLGADRDSNGYTF.

CDR3 coding DNA: TGTGCCAGCAGGCCTCAGGTCAACTATGGCTACACCTTC. This encodes CASRPQVNYGYTF. The V gene is TRBV6-5, the J gene TRBJ1-2; no reliable D call. The CDR3 extends over 13 amino acids. Germline-derived CDR1 and CDR2 are MNHEY and SVGAGI. Trimming pared 6 bases from V and 2 bases from J, leaving 10 bases between.

The chain recombines TRBV6-5 with TRBJ2-2, with D possibly TRBD1 on 5 matching bases. The germline CDR1 and CDR2 sequences are MNHEY and SVGAGI. The CDR3 has 14 amino acids. Between the trimmed V and J ends, which lost 6 bases and 6 bases, there was a span of 14 bases. The CDR3 loop reads CASRDIREAGELFF. The CDR3 DNA sequence: TGTGCCAGCAGGGACATCCGTGAAGCCGGGGAGCTGTTTTTT.

The rearrangement joins TRBV4-1 to TRBJ2-1; D remains unclear. The germline V gene has CDR1 MGHRA and CDR2 YSYEKL. The CDR3 spans 16 residues. The V end was cut by 0 bases, the J end by 0 bases, with 9 bases between. DNA of the CDR3: TGCGCCAGCAGCCAAGATCAAGGCGGCTCCTACAATGAGCAGTTCTTC. Translated: CASSQDQGGSYNEQFF.

The chain uses TRBV5-4 and TRBJ2-2; no clear D gene. The CDR3 sequence is 13 residues long. Germline lookup yields CDR1 SGHNT and CDR2 YYREEE (reference sequence). V lost 1 base to trimming and J lost 3 bases, with 4 bases between them. CDR3 in amino acids: CASSLLDTGELFF. CDR3 bases: TGTGCCAGCAGCTTGCTAGACACCGGGGAGCTGTTTTTT. Together with reference TRBV5-4 and TRBJ2-2, the CDR3 gives the full variable domain: ETGVTQSPTHLIKTRGQQVTLRCSSQSGHNTVSWYQQALGQGPQFIFQYYREEENGRGNFPPRFSGLQFPNYSSELNVNALELDDSALYLCASSLLDTGELFFGEGSRLTVL.

The chain carries TRBV11-2 and TRBJ1-2; D not resolved. CDR3 length: 12 residues. Per germline, CDR1 SGHAT and CDR2 FQNNGV. Trimming left V 4 bases short and J 1 base short, with 4 bases between. The CDR3 region has the DNA TGTGCCAGCAGCTATCATAACTATGGCTACACCTTC. This sequence encodes CASSYHNYGYTF.

The chain employs TRBV30 and TRBJ1-1, with D uncertain. The V end was cut by 3 bases, the J end by 4 bases, with 6 bases between. Germline CDR1 reads GTSNPN; CDR2 reads SVGIG (reference sequence). The CDR3 is made up of 11 amino acids. The CDR3 is CAWRPLTEAFF. The CDR3 bases are TGTGCCTGGAGGCCACTCACTGAAGCTTTCTTT.

The chain recombines TRBV28 with TRBJ1-6; perhaps TRBD1 as D (6 bases). V was cut by 5 bases and J by 3 bases, with 14 bases left in between. The V gene's germline CDR1 is MDHEN and CDR2 SYDVKM. The CDR3 is made up of 16 amino acids. The CDR3 nucleotides are TGTGCCAGCAGTACCCCCGGACAGTACTATAATTCACCCCTCCACTTT. This translates into CASSTPGQYYNSPLHF.

The J gene is TRBJ1-2, the V gene TRBV11-2, with D tentatively TRBD1 (5 bases). Between the trimmed V and J ends, which lost 3 bases and 0 bases, there was a span of 17 bases. The CDR3 has 17 residues. The germline V gene has CDR1 SGHAT and CDR2 FQNNGV. CDR3 in DNA: TGTGCCAGCAGCTTTGGTGTAGGACAACCGGCTAACTATGGCTACACCTTC. Protein: CASSFGVGQPANYGYTF. Looking up the rest from reference TRBV11-2 and TRBJ1-2 gives the full variable domain: EAGVAQSPRYKIIEKRQSVAFWCNPISGHATLYWYQQILGQGPKLLIQFQNNGVVDDSQLPKDRFSAERLKGVDSTLKIQPAKLEDSAVYLCASSFGVGQPANYGYTFGSGTRLTVV.

V usage is TRBV3-1 (or the pseudogene TRBV3-2) and J usage is TRBJ2-7; the D gene is possibly TRBD1 (5 bases). CDR1 is LGHDT and CDR2 is YNNKEL in the germline V gene (reference sequence). V shed 3 bases and J shed 7 bases, with 7 bases lying between them. CDR3 length equals 11 residues. CDR3 sequence: CASSQSGEQYF. The DNA for the CDR3 is TGTGCCAGCAGCCAGTCAGGGGAGCAGTACTTC.

V usage is TRBV11-2 and J usage is TRBJ2-7, with D maybe TRBD1 (5 bases). Trimming took 5 bases from V and 3 from J, leaving 11 bases between them. The germline V gene encodes CDR1 SGHAT and CDR2 FQNNGV. The CDR3 runs to 13 residues. CDR3 region: CASSPVQGYEQYF. The CDR3 DNA is TGTGCCAGCAGCCCTGTGCAGGGCTACGAGCAGTACTTC.

This chain links TRBV5-1 with TRBJ2-5, with 9 bases aligning to TRBD1. CDR1 and CDR2 from the germline V gene are SGHRS and YFSETQ. V lost 8 bases and J lost 2; bases outside the gene matches: 13. There are 16 residues in the CDR3. Here the CDR3 DNA reads TGCGCCAGTACCGGGACAGGGAAAACTTTGCAAGAGACCCAGTACTTC. It specifies CASTGTGKTLQETQYF. The full variable domain, completed using reference TRBV5-1 and TRBJ2-5, is KAGVTQTPRYLIKTRGQQVTLSCSPISGHRSVSWYQQTPGQGLQFLFEYFSETQRNKGNFPGRFSGRQFSNSRSEMNVSTLELGDSALYLCASTGTGKTLQETQYFGPGTRLLVL.

This rearrangement joins TRBV5-4 to TRBJ2-5, with D possibly TRBD2 on 5 matching bases. CDR1 and CDR2 from the germline V gene are SGHNT and YYREEE (reference sequence). The CDR3 spans 15 residues. V was shortened by 4 bases and J by 4 bases, with 17 bases between the two germline ends. Here the CDR3 reads CASSQAEGFGETQYF. The CDR3 coding sequence is TGTGCCAGCAGCCAAGCCGAGGGTTTCGGAGAGACCCAGTACTTC.

This rearrangement joins TRBV10-2 to TRBJ1-2; perhaps TRBD1 as D (6 bases). The V end lost 8 bases, the J end lost 8 bases, and 27 bases lay between the germline ends. The CDR3 runs to 16 residues. Germline V gene sequence: CDR1 WSHSY, CDR2 SAAADI. Here the CDR3 reads CASGGAGSGQGEGYTF. Here the CDR3 DNA reads TGCGCCAGCGGGGGGGCAGGATCGGGCCAGGGAGAAGGCTACACCTTC.

The V and J genes are TRBV1 and TRBJ2-7; the listed D gene, TRBD1, was not tested against the DNA. TRBV1 is given as a pseudogene. This CDR3 spans 18 amino acids. The CDR3 region is CTSSQLTGGDVRVYEQYF. Here the CDR3 DNA reads TGCACCAGCAGCCAACTAACAGGGGGGGATGTTAGGGTCTACGAGCAGTACTTC.

This clone was detected a few times. The chain is built from TRBV2 and TRBJ1-4, with D unresolved. Germline loops: CDR1 SNHLY, CDR2 FYNNEI. CDR3 length equals 15 residues. The V gene lost 2 bases and the J gene lost 7 bases, with 14 bases spanning the gap. DNA of the CDR3: TGTGCCAGCAGTGAAAACGGGGTCAGGACTGAAAAACTGTTTTTT. It codes for CASSENGVRTEKLFF.